Given below is one T cell receptor beta chain in context. Its cognate antigen is unknown. This specimen comes from a study of blood T cells in healthy people across ages. Germline CDR1 MNHEY, CDR2 SVGAGI. Trimming cost V 7 bases and J 0 bases, with 9 bases left between them. The length of the CDR3 is 13 residues. Through a sample-barcoded 5' primer and a J-beta primer mix, a second PCR was run for roughly 7 to 12 cycles. One entry per CDR3 protein, called by TCRdb with MiXCR from the 5' RACE reads. The sample has fewer than 800,000 distinct CDR3 sequences; more than 40% are singletons. Study results and caveats: With unsorted PBMCs, a conclusive comparison of naive versus antigen-experienced cells was not possible.

This TCR was recovered from a woman aged 55-69 years in good health. V and J are TRBV6-5 and TRBJ1-1; D unresolved. Sequenced material: blood. The CDR3 region is CASTKGLNTEAFF. DNA for the CDR3: TGTGCCAGCACGAAAGGGTTGAACACTGAAGCTTTCTTT.